The source of this T cell receptor (beta chain) is a study of blood T cell repertoires in COVID-19. As for the study in general: Sample material is recorded as cDNA or gDNA derived from T cells, B-cell-depleted T cells, or PBMCs.

The CDR3 is 13 residues long. Germline CDR1 SGDLS, CDR2 YYNGEE. The V gene end was trimmed by 3 bases and the J gene end by 6 bases; junction bases not matched to a gene: 5. Sequencing was performed with immunoSEQ multiplex PCR; in TCRdb, only in-frame clones are kept and a portion is missing. Of approximately 500,000 clones in the sample, 89% were seen once. The table lists this clone with a count of one. This sequence joins TRBV9 and TRBJ2-7; 8 nucleotides agree with TRBD2. This TCR was sampled from a young man with COVID-19, enrolled during active disease. The sample consisted of peripheral blood. The chain's CDR3 is CASSAGGASEQYF. The CDR3 DNA follows: TGTGCCAGCAGCGCCGGGGGGGCCTCCGAGCAGTACTTC.